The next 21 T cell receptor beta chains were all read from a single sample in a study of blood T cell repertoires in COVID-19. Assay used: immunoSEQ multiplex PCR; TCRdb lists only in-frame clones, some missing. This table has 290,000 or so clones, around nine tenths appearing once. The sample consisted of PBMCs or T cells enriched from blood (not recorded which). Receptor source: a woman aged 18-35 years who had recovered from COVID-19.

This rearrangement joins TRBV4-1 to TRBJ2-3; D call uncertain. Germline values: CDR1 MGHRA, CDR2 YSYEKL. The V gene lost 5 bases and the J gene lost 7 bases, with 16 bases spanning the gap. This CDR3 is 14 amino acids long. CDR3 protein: CASSDEVSANTQYF. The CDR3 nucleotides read TGCGCCAGCAGCGACGAGGTCAGCGCAAATACGCAGTATTTT.

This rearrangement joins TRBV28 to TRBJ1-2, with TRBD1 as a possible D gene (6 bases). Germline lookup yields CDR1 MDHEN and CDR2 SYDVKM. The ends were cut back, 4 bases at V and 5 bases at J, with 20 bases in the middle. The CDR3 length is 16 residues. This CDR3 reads CASSSNRVPRRYGYTF. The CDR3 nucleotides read TGTGCCAGCAGTTCCAACAGGGTCCCACGTCGATATGGCTACACCTTC.

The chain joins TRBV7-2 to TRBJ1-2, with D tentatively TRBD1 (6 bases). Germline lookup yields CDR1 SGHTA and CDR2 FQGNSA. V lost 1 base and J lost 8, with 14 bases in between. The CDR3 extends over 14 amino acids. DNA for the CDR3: TGTGCCAGCAGCTTAGTCGCCGACAGGCGCGGCTACACCTTC. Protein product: CASSLVADRRGYTF.

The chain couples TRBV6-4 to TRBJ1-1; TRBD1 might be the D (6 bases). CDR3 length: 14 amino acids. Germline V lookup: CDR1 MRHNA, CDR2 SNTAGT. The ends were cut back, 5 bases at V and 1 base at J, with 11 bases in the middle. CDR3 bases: TGTGCCAGCAGTCCTTACAGGGCGAACACTGAAGCTTTCTTT. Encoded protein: CASSPYRANTEAFF.

CDR3 in amino acids: CSVRDREETQYF. The CDR3 coding sequence is TGCAGCGTTCGGGACAGGGAGGAGACCCAGTACTTC. The chain couples TRBV29-1 to TRBJ2-5, with TRBD1 matching over 9 bases. V was clipped by 5 bases and J by 5 bases; unmatched bases: 3. The CDR3 consists of 12 residues. In germline, CDR1 is SQVTM, CDR2 ANQGSEA.

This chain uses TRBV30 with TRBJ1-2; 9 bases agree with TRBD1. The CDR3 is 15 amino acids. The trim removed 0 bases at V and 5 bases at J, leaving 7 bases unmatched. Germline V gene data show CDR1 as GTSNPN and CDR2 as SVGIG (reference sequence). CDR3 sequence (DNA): TGTGCCTGGAGTGTACCGGACAGGGGAGGGTATGGCTACACCTTC. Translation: CAWSVPDRGGYGYTF.

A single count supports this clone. CDR3 nucleotides: TGTGCCAGCAGCCAAGATGTTGGGGCTAGCGGAGACTCCTACAATGAGCAGTTCTTC. Residues: CASSQDVGASGDSYNEQFF. This chain uses TRBV3-1 (or the pseudogene TRBV3-2) with TRBJ2-1, with 7 bases aligning to TRBD2. Germline V gives CDR1 LGHDT, CDR2 YNNKEL (reference sequence). The CDR3 has 19 amino acids. Germline trimming cut 0 bases from V and 0 bases from J; bases unmatched to any gene: 11.

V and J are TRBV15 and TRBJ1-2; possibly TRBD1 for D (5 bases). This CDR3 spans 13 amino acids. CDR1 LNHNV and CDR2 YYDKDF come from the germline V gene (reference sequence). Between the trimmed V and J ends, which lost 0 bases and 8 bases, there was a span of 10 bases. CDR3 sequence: CATSRDGGKGYTF. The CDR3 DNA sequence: TGTGCCACCAGCAGAGATGGGGGGAAGGGCTACACCTTC.

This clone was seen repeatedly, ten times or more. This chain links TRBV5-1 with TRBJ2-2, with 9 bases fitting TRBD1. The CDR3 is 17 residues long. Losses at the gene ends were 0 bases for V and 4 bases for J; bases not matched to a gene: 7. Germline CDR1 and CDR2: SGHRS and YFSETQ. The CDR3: CASSLGLQGAFTGELFF. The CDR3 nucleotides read TGCGCCAGCAGCTTGGGACTACAGGGGGCGTTCACCGGGGAGCTGTTTTTT.

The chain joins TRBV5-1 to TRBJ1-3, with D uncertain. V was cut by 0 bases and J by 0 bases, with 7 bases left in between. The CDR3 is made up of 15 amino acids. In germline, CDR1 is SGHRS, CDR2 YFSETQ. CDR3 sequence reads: CASSLDGSSGNTIYF. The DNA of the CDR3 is TGCGCCAGCAGCTTGGACGGGAGCTCTGGAAACACCATATATTTT.

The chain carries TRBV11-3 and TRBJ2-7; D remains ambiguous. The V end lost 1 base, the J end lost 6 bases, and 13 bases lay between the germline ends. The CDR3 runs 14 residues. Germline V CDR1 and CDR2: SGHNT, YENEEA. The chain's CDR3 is CASSLVKYQAEQYF. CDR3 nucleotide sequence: TGTGCCAGCAGCTTAGTGAAATACCAAGCCGAGCAGTACTTC.

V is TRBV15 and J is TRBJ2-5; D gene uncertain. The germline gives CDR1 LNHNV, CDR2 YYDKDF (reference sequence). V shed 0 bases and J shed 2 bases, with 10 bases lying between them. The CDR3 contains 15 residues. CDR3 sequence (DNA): TGTGCCACCAGCAGAGATCTCCGGGTTCAAGAGACCCAGTACTTC. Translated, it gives CATSRDLRVQETQYF.

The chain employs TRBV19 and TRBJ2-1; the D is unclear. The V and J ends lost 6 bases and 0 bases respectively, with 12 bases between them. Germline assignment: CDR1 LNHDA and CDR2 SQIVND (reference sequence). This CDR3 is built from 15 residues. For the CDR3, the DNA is TGTGCCAGTAGGAGCGTGCTAGGCTCCTACAATGAGCAGTTCTTC. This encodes CASRSVLGSYNEQFF.

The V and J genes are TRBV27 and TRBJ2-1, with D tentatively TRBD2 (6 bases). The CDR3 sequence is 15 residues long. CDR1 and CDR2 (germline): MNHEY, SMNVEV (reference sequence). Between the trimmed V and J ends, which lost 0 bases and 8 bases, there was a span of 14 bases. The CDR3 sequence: CASSLSSGRSDEQFF. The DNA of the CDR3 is TGTGCCAGCAGTTTATCTAGCGGAAGATCAGATGAGCAGTTCTTC.

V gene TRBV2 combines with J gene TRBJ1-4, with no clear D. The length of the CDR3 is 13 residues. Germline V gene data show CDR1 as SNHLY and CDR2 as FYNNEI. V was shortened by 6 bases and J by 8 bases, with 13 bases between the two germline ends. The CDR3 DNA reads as TGTGCCAGCAGGAGGGAGTTGCGGGAAAAACTGTTTTTT. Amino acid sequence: CASRRELREKLFF.

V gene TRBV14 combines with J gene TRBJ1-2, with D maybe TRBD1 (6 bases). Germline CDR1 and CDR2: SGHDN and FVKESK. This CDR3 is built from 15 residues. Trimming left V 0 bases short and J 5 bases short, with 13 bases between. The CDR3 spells CASSQDRDKSYGYTF. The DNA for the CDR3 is TGTGCCAGCAGCCAAGATCGGGACAAGTCTTATGGCTACACCTTC.

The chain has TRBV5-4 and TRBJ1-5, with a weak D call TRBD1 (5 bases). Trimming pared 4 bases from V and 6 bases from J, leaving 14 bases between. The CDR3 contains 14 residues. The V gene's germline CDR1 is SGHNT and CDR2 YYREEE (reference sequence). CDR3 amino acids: CASSLQGAGQPQHF. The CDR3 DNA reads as TGTGCCAGCAGCCTTCAAGGGGCTGGTCAGCCCCAGCATTTT.

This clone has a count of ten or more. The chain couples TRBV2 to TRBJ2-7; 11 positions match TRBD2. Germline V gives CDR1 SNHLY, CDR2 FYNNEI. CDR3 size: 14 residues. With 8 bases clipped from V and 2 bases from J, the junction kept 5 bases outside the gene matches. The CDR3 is CASGGLAAAYEQYF. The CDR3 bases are TGTGCCAGCGGGGGACTAGCGGCAGCCTACGAGCAGTACTTC.

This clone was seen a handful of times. CDR3 in DNA: TGTGCCGGACGGAAGGGGAATGAGCAGTTCTTC. As protein: CAGRKGNEQFF. The genes are TRBV7-9 and TRBJ2-1, with D possibly TRBD1 on 5 matching bases. This CDR3 contains 11 residues. From germline, CDR1 is SEHNR and CDR2 FQNEAQ (reference sequence). Trimming pared 11 bases from V and 7 bases from J, leaving 12 bases between. Based on the CDR3 plus reference TRBV7-9 and TRBJ2-1, the full variable domain is DTGVSQNPRHKITKRGQNVTFRCDPISEHNRLYWYRQTLGQGPEFLTYFQNEAQLEKSRLLSDRFSAERPKGSFSTLEIQRTEQGDSAMYLCAGRKGNEQFFGPGTRLTVL.

CDR3 amino acids: CASSLVNTGGHYEQYF. The CDR3 DNA sequence: TGTGCCAGCAGCTTAGTCAATACGGGAGGTCATTACGAGCAGTACTTC. The chain carries TRBV7-3 and TRBJ2-7; 7 positions match TRBD2. Germline CDR1 and CDR2: SGHTA and FQGTGA. The CDR3 runs to 16 residues. J was trimmed by 4 bases and V by 2 bases; bases with no gene match: 11. Full variable domain (outside the CDR3, taken from reference TRBV7-3 and TRBJ2-7): GAGVSQTPSNKVTEKGKYVELRCDPISGHTALYWYRQSLGQGPEFLIYFQGTGAADDSGLPNDRFFAVRPEGSVSTLKIQRTERGDSAVYLCASSLVNTGGHYEQYFGPGTRLTVT.

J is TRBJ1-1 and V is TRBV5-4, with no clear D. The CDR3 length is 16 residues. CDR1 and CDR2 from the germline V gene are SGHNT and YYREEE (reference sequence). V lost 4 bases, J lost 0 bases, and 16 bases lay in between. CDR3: CASSPRGTLLNTEAFF. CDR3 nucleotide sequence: TGTGCCAGCAGCCCCCGGGGTACGTTGCTGAACACTGAAGCTTTCTTT.